The T cell receptor (beta chain) described here comes from a study of lymphopenia after photon versus proton radiotherapy. As concerns this clone: Its specificity is unknown.

Produced via immunoSEQ multiplex PCR; TCRdb's table is partial and in-frame only. The sample carries approximately 53,000 clones, more than 85% recorded once. Whole-study results and caveats: Proton therapy kept repertoires fairly stable, unlike photons, which gained effector/memory cells.

The clonotype comes from a woman aged 40 to 49 with cholangiocarcinoma. The material was peripheral blood, obtained from a patient treated with photon-based radiotherapy.

CDR3 protein: CASSLSSSKNHGYTF. The CDR3 DNA is TGTGCCAGCAGCTTAAGCAGTAGTAAGAACCATGGCTACACCTTC. The V call is TRBV5-4, the J call TRBJ1-2; D remains unclear. Germline CDR1 and CDR2: SGHNT and YYREEE (reference sequence). The CDR3 extends over 15 amino acids. Trimming took off 2 bases at V and 6 bases at J, with 17 bases between the two ends. Full variable domain (outside the CDR3, taken from reference TRBV5-4 and TRBJ1-2): ETGVTQSPTHLIKTRGQQVTLRCSSQSGHNTVSWYQQALGQGPQFIFQYYREEENGRGNFPPRFSGLQFPNYSSELNVNALELDDSALYLCASSLSSSKNHGYTFGSGTRLTVV.